These 31 T cell receptor beta chains came from one sample sequenced in a study of blood T cell repertoires in COVID-19. Clones were read by immunoSEQ multiplex PCR, and TCRdb kept only the in-frame ones, dropping some. The repertoire includes approximately 150,000 clones, around 88% of them detected once, and about 4.7% sits in the top ten. The sample comprised peripheral blood. The receptors originated from a human donor in a cohort sampled during active COVID-19.

V gene TRBV6-5 combines with J gene TRBJ1-1, with no clear D. The CDR3 loop spans 14 amino acids. The germline V and J ends were trimmed by 2 bases and 4 bases, with 11 bases remaining between them. The V gene's germline CDR1 is MNHEY and CDR2 SVGAGI. The CDR3 is CASSYGAPATEAFF. In nucleotides, the CDR3 is TGTGCCAGCAGTTACGGAGCGCCAGCCACTGAAGCTTTCTTT.

This chain links TRBV6-5 with TRBJ2-7, with 7 bases aligning to TRBD2. With 0 bases clipped from V and 5 bases from J, the junction kept 7 bases outside the gene matches. This CDR3 spans 15 amino acids. Germline V gene data show CDR1 as MNHEY and CDR2 as SVGAGI. CDR3 coding DNA: TGTGCCAGCAGTTACTCAGCCCTTCGGGGGGACGAGCAGTACTTC. Translating it yields CASSYSALRGDEQYF.

The chain combines TRBV28 with TRBJ2-2; tentatively, D is TRBD2 (5 bases). CDR1 and CDR2 (germline): MDHEN, SYDVKM. Trimming stripped 5 bases from V and 1 base from J, with 8 bases between. The CDR3 has 14 amino acids. The CDR3 spells CASSPRGNTGELFF. The CDR3 nucleotides read TGTGCCAGCAGTCCCCGGGGGAACACCGGGGAGCTGTTTTTT.

V and J are TRBV6-7 and TRBJ1-4; the D is unclear. TRBV6-7 falls under the ORF class, with uncertain function. Trimming took off 1 base at V and 7 bases at J, with 13 bases between the two ends. This CDR3 has 15 amino acids. The CDR3 sequence: CASSYLWEGTEKLFF. The CDR3, as DNA: TGTGCCAGCAGTTACTTGTGGGAGGGAACTGAAAAACTGTTTTTT.

This clone was observed once. The rearrangement uses TRBV29-1 and TRBJ2-7; 8 positions match TRBD1. After removal of 6 bases from V and 5 bases from J, the junction contained 6 bases not matched to a gene. The CDR3 runs to 12 residues. Looked up from germline, CDR1 is SQVTM and CDR2 is ANQGSEA. CDR3 residues: CSVTQGADEQYF. The DNA for the CDR3 is TGCAGCGTGACCCAGGGGGCAGACGAGCAGTACTTC.

This clone was counted only a few times. The rearrangement links TRBV7-9 to TRBJ1-1, with TRBD1 identical over 7 bases. CDR3 length: 13 residues. J lost 7 bases, V lost 4 bases, and 6 bases had no gene match. CDR1 and CDR2 (germline): SEHNR, FQNEAQ (reference sequence). Written as DNA, the CDR3 is TGTGCCAGCAGCTATGGACAGGCGAGTGAAGCTTTCTTT. It specifies CASSYGQASEAFF.

This clone was seen a single time. The chain links TRBV5-1 to TRBJ1-2; possible D gene TRBD1, 5 bases. This CDR3 is built from 14 residues. The V end lost 1 base, the J end lost 10 bases, and 17 bases lay between the germline ends. Per germline, CDR1 SGHRS and CDR2 YFSETQ. The CDR3: CASSLPGPLNFYTF. The CDR3 nucleotides are TGCGCCAGCAGCTTGCCAGGGCCCCTCAATTTCTACACCTTC.

The V gene is TRBV30, the J gene TRBJ1-4; 7 bases map to TRBD1. The CDR3 is 14 amino acids. Germline CDR1 is GTSNPN and CDR2 is SVGIG (reference sequence). The V gene end was trimmed by 5 bases and the J gene end by 4 bases; junction bases not matched to a gene: 7. CDR3 DNA: TGTGCCTGGGGAACAGGGGCTCTTAATGAAAAACTGTTTTTT. This codes for CAWGTGALNEKLFF.

The genes are TRBV2 and TRBJ1-4; D gene unclear. This CDR3 spans 13 amino acids. Looked up from germline, CDR1 is SNHLY and CDR2 is FYNNEI. V was clipped by 7 bases and J by 5 bases, with 11 bases between them. The CDR3 DNA reads as TGTGCCAGCATCAACAGCCCCAATGAAAAACTGTTTTTT. Its translation: CASINSPNEKLFF.

V usage is TRBV9 and J usage is TRBJ2-3, with 15 nucleotides matching TRBD2. The CDR3 runs 19 residues. The ends lost 0 bases at V and 5 bases at J; junction bases unmatched: 10. Germline loops: CDR1 SGDLS, CDR2 YYNGEE. As DNA, the CDR3 is TGTGCCAGCAGCGTAGCTCTAGGACTAGCGGGGGGGCCGGGAGATACGCAGTATTTT. Its protein is CASSVALGLAGGPGDTQYF.

This clone was counted a few times. The chain has TRBV2 and TRBJ1-1; D ambiguous. V was trimmed by 8 bases and J by 5 bases, leaving 18 bases between them. The CDR3 is 14 amino acids. Germline CDR1 and CDR2: SNHLY and FYNNEI. The CDR3 nucleotides read TGTGCCAGCTCCCGGTCGGGTGGAGGGACTGAAGCTTTCTTT. Protein product: CASSRSGGGTEAFF.

The genes are TRBV7-6 and TRBJ2-3; maybe TRBD2 (5 bases). CDR1 and CDR2 (germline): SGHVS, FNYEAQ. Between the trimmed V and J ends, which lost 0 bases and 0 bases, there was a span of 10 bases. CDR3 length: 16 residues. CDR3 protein: CASSLARAASTDTQYF. CDR3 nucleotides: TGTGCCAGCAGCTTAGCGCGGGCAGCTAGCACAGATACGCAGTATTTT.

The chain uses TRBV7-9 and TRBJ2-7, with D possibly TRBD2 on 7 matching bases. V was shortened by 1 base and J by 6 bases, with 13 bases between the two germline ends. CDR1 SEHNR and CDR2 FQNEAQ come from the germline V gene (reference sequence). The CDR3 loop spans 14 amino acids. The DNA of the CDR3 is TGTGCCAGCAGCTTAGGTGTCGGGGGGCCCGAGCAGTACTTC. Residues: CASSLGVGGPEQYF.

The chain links TRBV18 to TRBJ2-3; D ambiguous. V shed 4 bases and J shed 10 bases, with 12 bases lying between them. Per the germline V gene, CDR1 is KGHSH and CDR2 is LQKENI. The CDR3 covers 12 residues. The CDR3 DNA follows: TGTGCCAGCTCACAAGAGAGATATGCGCAGTATTTT. Its translation: CASSQERYAQYF.

The rearrangement joins TRBV9 to TRBJ2-2; a weak D match, TRBD1 (5 bases). CDR3 length: 12 residues. Germline V CDR1 and CDR2: SGDLS, YYNGEE. V was trimmed by 6 bases and J by 5 bases, leaving 8 bases between them. The CDR3 DNA reads as TGTGCCAGCAAAAGGGGAACCGGGGAGCTGTTTTTT. Protein: CASKRGTGELFF.

The chain joins TRBV3-1 (or the pseudogene TRBV3-2) to TRBJ2-2, with D possibly matching TRBD2 (6 bases). Germline CDR1 is LGHDT and CDR2 is YNNKEL (reference sequence). Trimming took 2 bases from V and 9 from J, leaving 19 bases between them. The CDR3 is 16 amino acids. The DNA for the CDR3 is TGTGCCAGCAGCCAACCCTCCGGGACTTCGGTGAGGGAGCTGTTTTTT. Encoded protein: CASSQPSGTSVRELFF.

The rearrangement joins TRBV5-1 to TRBJ1-2; 8 bases line up with TRBD1. The CDR3 totals 16 residues. V shed 3 bases, J shed 8 bases, and the junction held 15 bases outside the gene matches. CDR1 and CDR2 from the germline V gene are SGHRS and YFSETQ. In DNA, the CDR3 is TGCGCCAGCAGCTCGCCCTCCGGGACAGGCACGAGGGGCTACACCTTC. Translating it yields CASSSPSGTGTRGYTF. The whole variable domain, filled in from reference TRBV5-1 and TRBJ1-2, reads KAGVTQTPRYLIKTRGQQVTLSCSPISGHRSVSWYQQTPGQGLQFLFEYFSETQRNKGNFPGRFSGRQFSNSRSEMNVSTLELGDSALYLCASSSPSGTGTRGYTFGSGTRLTVV.

The chain is built from TRBV5-5 and TRBJ1-1, with D unclear. The germline CDR1 and CDR2 sequences are SGHKS and YYEKEE (reference sequence). The CDR3 consists of 14 residues. With 2 bases removed from V and 5 bases from J, the gap between germline ends came to 13 bases. The CDR3 DNA reads as TGTGCCAGCAGCTTTATTCTGGGGAGGACTGAAGCTTTCTTT. The encoded protein is CASSFILGRTEAFF.

The chain joins TRBV12-3 or TRBV12-4 to TRBJ1-6; D may be TRBD1 (6 bases). The ends were cut back, 2 bases at V and 10 bases at J, with 9 bases in the middle. The CDR3 length is 13 residues. The CDR3: CASSLKDRSPLHF. The DNA for the CDR3 is TGTGCCAGCAGTTTAAAAGACAGGTCACCCCTCCACTTT.

V gene TRBV7-6 combines with J gene TRBJ1-2; D not certain. The CDR3 totals 18 residues. V lost 1 base and J 8 bases, leaving 26 bases between the germline ends. CDR1 and CDR2 (germline): SGHVS, FNYEAQ. The CDR3 region has the DNA TGTGCCAGCAGCTTAGAATCGAGTGTGGCGGGTCCCCAAAGGGGCTACACCTTC. Encoded protein: CASSLESSVAGPQRGYTF.

As DNA, the CDR3 is TGCAGCGTTGTGTCAGGGGACTACGAGCAGTACTTC. It yields the protein CSVVSGDYEQYF. The chain combines TRBV29-1 with TRBJ2-7; D might be TRBD1 (6 bases). Trimming cost V 4 bases and J 3 bases, with 10 bases left between them. In germline, CDR1 is SQVTM, CDR2 ANQGSEA. The CDR3 contains 12 residues.

DNA for the CDR3: TGTGCCAGCAGATTACAGGGGGCGTCCTACAATGAGCAGTTCTTC. Protein sequence: CASRLQGASYNEQFF. The J gene is TRBJ2-1, the V gene TRBV28; 9 nucleotides line up with TRBD1. Germline CDR1 MDHEN, CDR2 SYDVKM. Trimming cost V 6 bases and J 1 base; bases outside gene matches: 4. The CDR3 runs 15 residues.

This chain joins TRBV5-8 and TRBJ2-3; 7 nucleotides line up with TRBD2. Trimming took 0 bases from V and 1 from J; bases not matched to a gene: 5. Germline lookup yields CDR1 SGHTS and CDR2 YDEGEE. This CDR3 is 16 amino acids long. This chain's CDR3 is CASSLGGGSRTDTQYF. The CDR3 coding sequence is TGTGCCAGCAGCTTGGGTGGCGGGAGTCGCACAGATACGCAGTATTTT. Using reference TRBV5-8 and TRBJ2-3 for the parts outside the CDR3, the full variable domain is EAGVTQSPTHLIKTRGQQATLRCSPISGHTSVYWYQQALGLGLQFLLWYDEGEERNRGNFPPRFSGRQFPNYSSELNVNALELEDSALYLCASSLGGGSRTDTQYFGPGTRLTVL.

The gene calls are TRBV7-9 and TRBJ1-4; D is ambiguous. The CDR3 is 14 residues long. Trimming removed 3 bases from V and 7 bases from J, with 12 bases in between. CDR1 SEHNR and CDR2 FQNEAQ come from the germline V gene (reference sequence). Written as DNA, the CDR3 is TGTGCCAGCAGCTTTGGCCGGGGTTTTGAAAAACTGTTTTTT. It is translated as CASSFGRGFEKLFF. The full variable domain, rest sourced from reference TRBV7-9 and TRBJ1-4, is DTGVSQNPRHKITKRGQNVTFRCDPISEHNRLYWYRQTLGQGPEFLTYFQNEAQLEKSRLLSDRFSAERPKGSFSTLEIQRTEQGDSAMYLCASSFGRGFEKLFFGSGTQLSVL.

The chain links TRBV12-3 or TRBV12-4 to TRBJ1-2; D remains unclear. Trimming cost V 3 bases and J 4 bases, with 9 bases left between them. The CDR3 has 13 residues. The CDR3 DNA is TGTGCCAGCAGTTTTCAGGCAGCCTATGGCTACACCTTC. Translated, it gives CASSFQAAYGYTF.

The chain couples TRBV2 to TRBJ1-6, with D possibly matching TRBD1 (5 bases). The CDR3 covers 13 residues. Germline values: CDR1 SNHLY, CDR2 FYNNEI. The ends were cut back, 8 bases at V and 10 bases at J, with 15 bases in the middle. The chain's CDR3 is CASRALGGSPLHF. In DNA, the CDR3 is TGTGCCAGCCGCGCACTGGGGGGATCACCCCTCCACTTT.

The genes are TRBV30 and TRBJ1-5, with TRBD1 matching 8 bases. CDR3 size: 17 residues. Trimming took 3 bases from V and 3 from J; bases not matched to a gene: 13. Germline V gene sequence: CDR1 GTSNPN, CDR2 SVGIG (reference sequence). The CDR3 region is CAWSEGQGSTYNQPQHF. For the CDR3, the DNA is TGTGCCTGGAGCGAAGGACAGGGAAGTACCTACAATCAGCCCCAGCATTTT.

The chain is built from TRBV28 and TRBJ2-7; possibly TRBD1 for D (5 bases). This CDR3 region has 14 residues. Per germline, CDR1 MDHEN and CDR2 SYDVKM. V was clipped by 6 bases and J by 4 bases, with 16 bases between them. As DNA, the CDR3 is TGTGCCAGCAGCAAGAGGCTTAGGGGATACGAGCAGTACTTC. Translating gives CASSKRLRGYEQYF. Supplemented by reference TRBV28 and TRBJ2-7, the full variable domain reads DVKVTQSSRYLVKRTGEKVFLECVQDMDHENMFWYRQDPGLGLRLIYFSYDVKMKEKGDIPEGYSVSREKKERFSLILESASTNQTSMYLCASSKRLRGYEQYFGPGTRLTVT.

J is TRBJ1-1 and V is TRBV7-2; perhaps TRBD1 as D (6 bases). Germline V gene data show CDR1 as SGHTA and CDR2 as FQGNSA. The CDR3 extends over 14 amino acids. The V end lost 5 bases, the J end lost 5 bases, and 15 bases lay between the germline ends. CDR3 DNA sequence: TGTGCCAGCAGCCGCTTCGACAGGTCGACTGAAGCTTTCTTT. As protein: CASSRFDRSTEAFF.

The V gene is TRBV28, the J gene TRBJ2-7; 10 positions agree with TRBD1. Germline CDR1 is MDHEN and CDR2 is SYDVKM. The CDR3 extends over 15 amino acids. Trimming removed 6 bases from V and 4 bases from J; junction bases left unmatched: 9. The CDR3 sequence is CASSPPDRGRYEQYF. DNA for the CDR3: TGTGCCAGCAGCCCCCCCGACAGGGGGCGGTACGAGCAGTACTTC.

This sequence joins TRBV5-1 and TRBJ1-1; 9 bases line up with TRBD1. The CDR3 spans 13 residues. Per the germline V gene, CDR1 is SGHRS and CDR2 is YFSETQ. V shed 3 bases, J shed 5 bases, and the junction held 2 bases outside the gene matches. Here the CDR3 reads CASSSGQGTEAFF. The CDR3 coding sequence is TGCGCCAGCAGCTCGGGACAGGGAACTGAAGCTTTCTTT.